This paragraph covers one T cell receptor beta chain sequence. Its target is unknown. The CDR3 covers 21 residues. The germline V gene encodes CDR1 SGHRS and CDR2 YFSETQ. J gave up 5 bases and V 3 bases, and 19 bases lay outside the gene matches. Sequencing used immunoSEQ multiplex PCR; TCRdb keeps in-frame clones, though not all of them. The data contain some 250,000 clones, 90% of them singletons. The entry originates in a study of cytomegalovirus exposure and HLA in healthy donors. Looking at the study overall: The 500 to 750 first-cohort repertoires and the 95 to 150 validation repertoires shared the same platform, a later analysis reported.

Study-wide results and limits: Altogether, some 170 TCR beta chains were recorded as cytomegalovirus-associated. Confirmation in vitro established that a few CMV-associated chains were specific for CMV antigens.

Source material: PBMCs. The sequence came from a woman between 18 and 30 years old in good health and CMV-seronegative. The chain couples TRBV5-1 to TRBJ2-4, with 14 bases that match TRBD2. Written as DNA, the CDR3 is TGCGCCAGCAGCTGGAACCCCGGACTAGCGGGGGGCGTCGTGCGGGAAAACATTCAGTACTTC. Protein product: CASSWNPGLAGGVVRENIQYF.